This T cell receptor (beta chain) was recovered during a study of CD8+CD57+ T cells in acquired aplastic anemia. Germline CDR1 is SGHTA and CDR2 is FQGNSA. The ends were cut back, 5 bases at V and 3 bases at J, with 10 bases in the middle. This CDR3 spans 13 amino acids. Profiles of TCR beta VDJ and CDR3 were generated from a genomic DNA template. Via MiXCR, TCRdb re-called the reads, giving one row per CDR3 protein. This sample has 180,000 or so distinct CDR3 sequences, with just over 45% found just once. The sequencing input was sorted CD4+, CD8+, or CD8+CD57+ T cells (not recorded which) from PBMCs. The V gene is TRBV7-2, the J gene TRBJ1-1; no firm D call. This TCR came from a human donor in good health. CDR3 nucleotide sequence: TGTGCCAGCAGCGATCTGACGTACACTGAAGCTTTCTTT. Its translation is CASSDLTYTEAFF. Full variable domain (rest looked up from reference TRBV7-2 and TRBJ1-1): GAGVSQSPSNKVTEKGKDVELRCDPISGHTALYWYRQSLGQGLEFLIYFQGNSAPDKSGLPSDRFSAERTGGSVSTLTIQRTQQEDSAVYLCASSDLTYTEAFFGQGTRLTVV.